This TCR beta chain appears in the sequencing data of a study of monozygotic twins with inflammatory bowel disease. TCRdb re-called the 5' RACE reads; one entry per CDR3 protein, DNA not given. The sample table includes 400,000 to 500,000 distinct CDR3 sequences. This CDR3 is built from 13 residues. Germline loops: CDR1 LGHDT, CDR2 YNNKEL (reference sequence). J is TRBJ2-3 and V is TRBV3-1; TCRdb picks TRBD2, but there is no DNA to check that call. Sequenced input: blood. This TCR derives from a human donor with ulcerative colitis or Crohn's disease, or a healthy co-twin of an affected twin (not recorded which). The CDR3 loop is CASSPLRPDTQYF.